This T cell receptor (beta chain) derives from a study of blood T cells in healthy people across ages. Study outcomes and limitations: Relative to aged donors, long-lived donors carried more naive CD4+ cells and displayed higher diversity.

With a J-beta primer mix and a sample-barcoded 5' primer, a second PCR ran roughly 7 to 11 cycles. TCRdb called the 5' RACE reads again in MiXCR, with one record for every CDR3 protein. The sample consists of roughly 860,000 distinct CDR3 sequences, around 62% of them appearing once. V was clipped by 7 bases and J by 6 bases, with 13 bases between them. CDR3 length equals 12 residues. Germline values: CDR1 SQVTM, CDR2 ANQGSEA. Of note for this clonotype: Its antigen is unidentified.

The rearrangement joins TRBV29-1 to TRBJ2-1; TRBD1 is a possible D gene (5 bases). The sample was blood. The receptor was isolated from a young man in good health. The CDR3 DNA follows: TGCAGCGGAGGCAGGGTAGGCAATGAGCAGTTCTTC. This encodes CSGGRVGNEQFF.